Listed below are T cell receptor beta chains from one sample, sequenced in a study of a mutant IDH1 vaccine in newly diagnosed glioma. The repertoire was sequenced with immunoSEQ multiplex PCR; TCRdb's copy has only in-frame clones and lacks some. The sample lists approximately 41,000 clones, roughly 79% occurring once. The antigens for these receptors are not known. The source was PBMCs, collected from a glioma patient whose treatment included an IDH1 peptide vaccine. Receptors originate from a man in his forties with glioma. CDR3s include the opening cysteine and the closing phenylalanine or tryptophan. The D gene is left open where the match is weak. Where a row states a size, it is once, few, many or the class of an expanded clone; other rows omit it.

TGTGCCTCCTCGTCTAGCTCCTATAATTCACCCCTCCACTTT CASSSSSYNSPLHF - TRBV10-3 - TRBJ1-6
TGTGCCAGCAGTAAACAGGGGGCGCAGCGGGAGACCCAGTACTTC CASSKQGAQRETQYF TRBD1 TRBV7-2 - TRBJ2-5
TGTGCCAGCAGCCTTAAGAGGGGGCGTGAGCAGTTCTTC CASSLKRGREQFF TRBD1 TRBV7-2 - TRBJ2-1
TGTGCCAGCAGCAGGGACCCCGGTGGGACCCAGTACTTC CASSRDPGGTQYF - TRBV2 - TRBJ2-5
TGTGCCAGCAGCTTAGCAAGGGCTGAGAACACTGAAGCTTTCTTT CASSLARAENTEAFF - TRBV7-8 - TRBJ1-1
TGCGCCAGCAGCCAAGATATGGGGCTGAGAGGCGATGAGCAGTTCTTC CASSQDMGLRGDEQFF - TRBV4-1 - TRBJ2-1
TGTGCCAGCAGTGGGAGACGGCGGACAGGGCAGCAGCCCCAGCATTTT CASSGRRRTGQQPQHF TRBD1 TRBV2 - TRBJ1-5
TGTGCCAGCAGCTTAGCGGGGGGAGGGTTCCACGAGCAGTACTTC CASSLAGGGFHEQYF TRBD2 TRBV7-6 - TRBJ2-7
TGTGCCAGCAGCTTAAGGGGAAACACCGGGGAGCTGTTTTTT CASSLRGNTGELFF - TRBV7-3 - TRBJ2-2
TGTGCCAGCAGCCCACCCGGAGGCACTGAAGCTTTCTTT CASSPPGGTEAFF - TRBV5-6 few TRBJ1-1
TGTGCCATCAGTGAGTCGACCAGGGGCGGCTACACCTTC CAISESTRGGYTF - TRBV10-3 few TRBJ1-2
TGTGCCAGCAGCGACCCTCCCGGGGGGAAGAGCTCTGGAAACACCATATATTTT CASSDPPGGKSSGNTIYF - TRBV7-9 once TRBJ1-3
TGCGCCAGCAGCCCTGCTTCGGGTTATGAAAAACTGTTTTTT CASSPASGYEKLFF - TRBV4-3 few TRBJ1-4
TGTGCCAGCAGCGCCCTGGGGACTAGCGGCTACACCGGGGAGCTGTTTTTT CASSALGTSGYTGELFF TRBD2 TRBV9 - TRBJ2-2
TGTGCCAGCAGTAATCTGGCCGAGCAGTACTTC CASSNLAEQYF - TRBV7-9 - TRBJ2-7
TGCGCCAGCAGCCAAGATCGGGAGATGGGAGGTGAAGCTTTCTTT CASSQDREMGGEAFF - TRBV4-1 few TRBJ1-1